The 14 T cell receptor beta chains in this list originate from one sample, sequenced in a study of radiotherapy plus CTLA-4 blockade in lung cancer. Method: immunoSEQ multiplex PCR; TCRdb's copy keeps in-frame clones and lacks some. The sample shows under 95,000 clones, around 76% of them seen only once. The source was peripheral blood, collected from a patient treated with radiotherapy plus ipilimumab. The receptor source for this set is a human donor with non-small cell lung cancer whose response to radiotherapy plus ipilimumab could not be evaluated. Some clones in this sample may be carry-over from other donors' samples.

On this clone itself: Compared with germline, one end of the junction differs, possibly owing to a read error. V gene TRBV5-4 combines with J gene TRBJ2-7, with D possibly matching TRBD2 (6 bases). The CDR3 spans 14 residues. Per the germline V gene, CDR1 is SGHNT and CDR2 is YYREEE (reference sequence). The CDR3 spells CASSLGGGRYEQHF. The DNA for the CDR3 is TGTGCCAGCAGCTTGGGGGGAGGCAGATACGAGCAGCACTTC. The full variable domain, rest sourced from reference TRBV5-4 and TRBJ2-7, is ETGVTQSPTHLIKTRGQQVTLRCSSQSGHNTVSWYQQALGQGPQFIFQYYREEENGRGNFPPRFSGLQFPNYSSELNVNALELDDSALYLCASSLGGGRYEQHFGPGTRLTVT.

The J gene is TRBJ2-7, the V gene TRBV5-8; D ambiguous. Germline loops: CDR1 SGHTS, CDR2 YDEGEE. Deletions cut 5 bases from V and 4 bases from J, with 10 bases between. CDR3 size: 12 residues. CDR3 region: CASSQNQYEQYF. The CDR3 region has the DNA TGTGCCAGCAGTCAAAACCAGTACGAGCAGTACTTC.

This chain connects TRBV30 to TRBJ1-1; a weak D match, TRBD1 (5 bases). The CDR3 has 13 amino acids. Trimming took off 4 bases at V and 1 base at J, with 10 bases between the two ends. Germline V gene lookup returns CDR1 GTSNPN and CDR2 SVGIG (reference sequence). In nucleotides, the CDR3 is TGTGCCTGGAAGGGGTTTTGGAACACTGAAGCTTTCTTT. Translating it yields CAWKGFWNTEAFF.

A word on this clone: An end of the junction differs from the germline gene, which may be a read error. Additional DNA sequences in this sample encode the identical CDR3. The CDR3 reads CASSLPRYNSPLHF. The CDR3, as DNA: TGTGCCAGCAGCTTACCCCGCTATAATTCCCCCCTCCACTTT. The genes are TRBV7-2 and TRBJ1-6; D not resolved. This CDR3 is built from 14 residues. Germline V gives CDR1 SGHTA, CDR2 FQGNSA.

This clone was found a few times. The chain employs TRBV19 and TRBJ1-1, with D tentatively TRBD1 (5 bases). Germline CDR1 reads LNHDA; CDR2 reads SQIVND (reference sequence). The CDR3 is made up of 15 amino acids. Trimming took 2 bases from V and 7 from J, leaving 17 bases between them. CDR3 region: CASSILGGMIGEAFF. CDR3 nucleotide sequence: TGTGCCAGTAGTATACTGGGGGGGATGATCGGTGAAGCTTTCTTT.

The rearrangement links TRBV6-5 to TRBJ1-2, with 8 bases fitting TRBD1. From germline, CDR1 is MNHEY and CDR2 SVGAGI. The CDR3 has 11 amino acids. CDR3 DNA sequence: TGTCCCCAGGGGGCCCGCTATGGCTACACCTTC. Translated, it gives CPQGARYGYTF.

This clone appeared a few times. A far larger clone is just one base off, so this is likely a read error. The rearrangement joins TRBV7-2 to TRBJ1-3; TRBD1 matches 10 bases. CDR3 length equals 17 residues. Germline CDR1 and CDR2: SGHTA and FQGNSA. CDR3 sequence (DNA): TGTGCCATCAGCTTGTACTCTGGGACAGGGGCGGGAAACACCATATATTTT. It codes for CAISLYSGTGAGNTIYF.

The chain combines TRBV7-8 with TRBJ2-3, with 7 bases identical to TRBD2. Germline V gene sequence: CDR1 SGHVS, CDR2 FQNEAQ. Trimming took 1 base from V and 6 from J; bases not matched to a gene: 4. The CDR3 extends over 14 amino acids. In nucleotides, the CDR3 is TGTGCCAGCAGCTTAGTGGGGGGGGACGATACGCAGTATTTT. This codes for CASSLVGGDDTQYF.

The chain recombines TRBV29-1 with TRBJ2-2; 7 nucleotides agree with TRBD1. The germline V gene encodes CDR1 SQVTM and CDR2 ANQGSEA. This CDR3 spans 15 amino acids. The trim removed 6 bases at V and 7 bases at J, leaving 14 bases unmatched. CDR3 bases: TGCAGCGTCGGGACAGCGTCTATACCGAACGGGGAGCTGTTTTTT. Amino acids: CSVGTASIPNGELFF.

The chain couples TRBV6-5 to TRBJ2-5; the D gene is possibly TRBD1 (6 bases). V dropped 2 bases and J dropped 6 bases, with 10 bases sitting between them. Germline CDR1 is MNHEY and CDR2 is SVGAGI. This CDR3 has 13 residues. Written as DNA, the CDR3 is TGTGCCAGCAGTTACGAAGGGGGAAAGACCCAGTACTTC. Protein sequence: CASSYEGGKTQYF.

This CDR3 is CASSIRQGVGNQPQHF. The CDR3 nucleotides read TGTGCCAGTAGTATTCGACAGGGCGTAGGCAATCAGCCCCAGCATTTT. The V and J genes are TRBV19 and TRBJ1-5; 7 nucleotides match TRBD1. Per germline, CDR1 LNHDA and CDR2 SQIVND (reference sequence). The CDR3 is 16 amino acids. Germline trimming cut 3 bases from V and 2 bases from J; bases unmatched to any gene: 7. The full variable domain, completed using reference TRBV19 and TRBJ1-5, is DGGITQSPKYLFRKEGQNVTLSCEQNLNHDAMYWYRQDPGQGLRLIYYSQIVNDFQKGDIAEGYSVSREKKESFPLTVTSAQKNPTAFYLCASSIRQGVGNQPQHFGDGTRLSIL.

The chain has TRBV28 and TRBJ1-4; D unclear. Germline V gives CDR1 MDHEN, CDR2 SYDVKM. Trimming removed 2 bases at V and 0 bases at J, with 10 bases between. The CDR3 is 16 amino acids. DNA of the CDR3: TGTGCCAGCAGTTTAGGGCTGGCCGCAACTAATGAAAAACTGTTTTTT. Amino acid sequence: CASSLGLAATNEKLFF.

The chain has TRBV18 and TRBJ2-3, with D uncertain. Germline V gives CDR1 KGHSH, CDR2 LQKENI. This CDR3 is built from 14 residues. V dropped 3 bases and J dropped 0 bases, with 7 bases sitting between them. The CDR3 nucleotides are TGTGCCAGCTCACCCTCCCCTAGCACAGATACGCAGTATTTT. It encodes CASSPSPSTDTQYF.

V usage is TRBV6-6 and J usage is TRBJ1-6; maybe TRBD1 (6 bases). Germline values: CDR1 MNHNY, CDR2 SVGAGI (reference sequence). The CDR3 sequence is 16 residues long. The germline V and J ends were trimmed by 6 bases and 9 bases, with 21 bases remaining between them. Here the CDR3 DNA reads TGTGCCAGCAGCCCCGCCGGACAGCCTGAGAGTTCACCCCTCCACTTT. The encoded protein is CASSPAGQPESSPLHF.